This paragraph reports one T cell receptor (beta chain). Its target is unknown. This specimen comes from a study of shared clonotypes between healthy human individuals. Study-wide background: The composition of the donors was a couple of women and a few men aged 18 to 49. Whole-study results and caveats: Represented diversity, genetic and exposure-history alike, was limited by few donors. When naive CD4 clonotypes were compared across a handful of donors, about 5% were shared.

The data were produced by immunoSEQ multiplex PCR, yet TCRdb's version contains in-frame clones alone and is incomplete. The top ten hold 1.2% to 1.5% of the sample, which has about 1 million clones, 65% to 80% seen once. CDR1 and CDR2 (germline): SGHNT, YYREEE (reference sequence). The CDR3 has 14 residues. Trimming left V 4 bases short and J 1 base short, with 11 bases between. The origin of this receptor is a man younger than 30 in good health. V gene TRBV5-4 combines with J gene TRBJ1-2; D uncertain. Input material: memory CD4+ T cells sorted from blood. Indicated subset: CD45RA-negative fraction. CDR3 in DNA: TGTGCCAGCAGCCATAGCGGGAGTAACTATGGCTACACCTTC. This sequence encodes CASSHSGSNYGYTF.